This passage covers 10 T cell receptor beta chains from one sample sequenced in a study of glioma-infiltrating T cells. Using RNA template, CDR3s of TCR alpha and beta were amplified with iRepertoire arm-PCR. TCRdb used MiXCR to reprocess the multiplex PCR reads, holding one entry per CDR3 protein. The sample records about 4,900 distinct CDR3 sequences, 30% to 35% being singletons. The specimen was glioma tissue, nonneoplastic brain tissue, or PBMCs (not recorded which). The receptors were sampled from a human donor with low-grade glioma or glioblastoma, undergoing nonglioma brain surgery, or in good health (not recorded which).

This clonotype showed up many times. In DNA, the CDR3 is TGTGCCAGCAGGGAGGCTAGCGGGGGGTATGAAGATACGCAGTATTTT. Translated: CASREASGGYEDTQYF. V and J are TRBV2 and TRBJ2-3; 11 nucleotides match TRBD2. Trimming at V came to 6 bases and at J to 5 bases, leaving 10 bases not matched to a gene. The CDR3 consists of 16 residues. Germline assignment: CDR1 SNHLY and CDR2 FYNNEI.

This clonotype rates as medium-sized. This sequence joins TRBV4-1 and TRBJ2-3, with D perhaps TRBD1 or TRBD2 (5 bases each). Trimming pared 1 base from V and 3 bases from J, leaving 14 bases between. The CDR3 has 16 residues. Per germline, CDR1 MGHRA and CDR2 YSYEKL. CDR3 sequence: CASSQGPGGTTDTQYF. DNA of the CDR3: TGCGCCAGCAGCCAAGGGCCTGGGGGTACTACAGATACGCAGTATTTT.

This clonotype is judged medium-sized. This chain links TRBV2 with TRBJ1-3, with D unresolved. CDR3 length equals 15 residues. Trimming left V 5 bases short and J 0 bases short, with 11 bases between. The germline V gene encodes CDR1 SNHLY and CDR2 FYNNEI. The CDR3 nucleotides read TGTGCCAGCAGTACGGACGCAGACTCTGGAAACACCATATATTTT. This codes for CASSTDADSGNTIYF.

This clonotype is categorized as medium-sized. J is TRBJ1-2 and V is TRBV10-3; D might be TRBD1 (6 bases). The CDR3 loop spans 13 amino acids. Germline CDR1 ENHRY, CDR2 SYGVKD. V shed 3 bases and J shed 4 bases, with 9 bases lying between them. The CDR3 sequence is CAISELGGYGYTF. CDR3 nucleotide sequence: TGTGCCATCAGTGAATTAGGGGGCTATGGCTACACCTTC.

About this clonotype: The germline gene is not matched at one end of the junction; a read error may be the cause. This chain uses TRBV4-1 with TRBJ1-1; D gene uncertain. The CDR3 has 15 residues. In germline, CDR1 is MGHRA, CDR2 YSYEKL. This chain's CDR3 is CASSPIGEGNSEAFF. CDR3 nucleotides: TGCGCCAGCAGCCCGATTGGGGAGGGCAACAGTGAAGCTTTCTTC.

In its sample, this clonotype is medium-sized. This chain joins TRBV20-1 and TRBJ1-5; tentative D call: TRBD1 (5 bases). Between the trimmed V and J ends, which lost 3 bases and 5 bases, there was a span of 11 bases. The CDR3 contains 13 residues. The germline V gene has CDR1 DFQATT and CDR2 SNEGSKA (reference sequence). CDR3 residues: CSASFRVDQPQHF. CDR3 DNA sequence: TGCAGTGCTAGTTTCAGGGTCGATCAGCCCCAGCATTTT.

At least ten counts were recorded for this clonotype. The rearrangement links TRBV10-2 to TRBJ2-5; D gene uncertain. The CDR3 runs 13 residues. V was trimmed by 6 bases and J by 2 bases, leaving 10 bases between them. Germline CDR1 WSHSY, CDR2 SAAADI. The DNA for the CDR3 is TGCGCCAGCAGCCTACTGAGACAAGAGACCCAGTACTTC. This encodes CASSLLRQETQYF.

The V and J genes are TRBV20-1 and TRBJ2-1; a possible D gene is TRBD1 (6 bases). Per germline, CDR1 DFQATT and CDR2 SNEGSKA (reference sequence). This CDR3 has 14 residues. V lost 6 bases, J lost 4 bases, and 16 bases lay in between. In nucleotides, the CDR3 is TGCAGTGCCGGAAGAGAAGGGGGTTACAATGAGCAGTTCTTC. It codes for CSAGREGGYNEQFF.

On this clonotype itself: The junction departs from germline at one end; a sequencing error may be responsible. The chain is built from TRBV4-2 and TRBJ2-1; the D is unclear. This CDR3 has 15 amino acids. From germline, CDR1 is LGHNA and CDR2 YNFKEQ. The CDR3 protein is CASSHDPGSYNGQFF. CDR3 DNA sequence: TGTGCCAGCAGCCACGACCCCGGCTCCTACAATGGGCAGTTCTTC.

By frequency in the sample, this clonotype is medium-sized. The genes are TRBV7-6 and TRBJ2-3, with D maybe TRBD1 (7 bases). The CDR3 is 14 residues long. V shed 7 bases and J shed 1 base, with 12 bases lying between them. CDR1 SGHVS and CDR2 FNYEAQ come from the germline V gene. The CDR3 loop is CASTRRGGTDTQYF. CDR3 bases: TGTGCCAGCACCCGCAGGGGGGGCACAGATACGCAGTATTTT.